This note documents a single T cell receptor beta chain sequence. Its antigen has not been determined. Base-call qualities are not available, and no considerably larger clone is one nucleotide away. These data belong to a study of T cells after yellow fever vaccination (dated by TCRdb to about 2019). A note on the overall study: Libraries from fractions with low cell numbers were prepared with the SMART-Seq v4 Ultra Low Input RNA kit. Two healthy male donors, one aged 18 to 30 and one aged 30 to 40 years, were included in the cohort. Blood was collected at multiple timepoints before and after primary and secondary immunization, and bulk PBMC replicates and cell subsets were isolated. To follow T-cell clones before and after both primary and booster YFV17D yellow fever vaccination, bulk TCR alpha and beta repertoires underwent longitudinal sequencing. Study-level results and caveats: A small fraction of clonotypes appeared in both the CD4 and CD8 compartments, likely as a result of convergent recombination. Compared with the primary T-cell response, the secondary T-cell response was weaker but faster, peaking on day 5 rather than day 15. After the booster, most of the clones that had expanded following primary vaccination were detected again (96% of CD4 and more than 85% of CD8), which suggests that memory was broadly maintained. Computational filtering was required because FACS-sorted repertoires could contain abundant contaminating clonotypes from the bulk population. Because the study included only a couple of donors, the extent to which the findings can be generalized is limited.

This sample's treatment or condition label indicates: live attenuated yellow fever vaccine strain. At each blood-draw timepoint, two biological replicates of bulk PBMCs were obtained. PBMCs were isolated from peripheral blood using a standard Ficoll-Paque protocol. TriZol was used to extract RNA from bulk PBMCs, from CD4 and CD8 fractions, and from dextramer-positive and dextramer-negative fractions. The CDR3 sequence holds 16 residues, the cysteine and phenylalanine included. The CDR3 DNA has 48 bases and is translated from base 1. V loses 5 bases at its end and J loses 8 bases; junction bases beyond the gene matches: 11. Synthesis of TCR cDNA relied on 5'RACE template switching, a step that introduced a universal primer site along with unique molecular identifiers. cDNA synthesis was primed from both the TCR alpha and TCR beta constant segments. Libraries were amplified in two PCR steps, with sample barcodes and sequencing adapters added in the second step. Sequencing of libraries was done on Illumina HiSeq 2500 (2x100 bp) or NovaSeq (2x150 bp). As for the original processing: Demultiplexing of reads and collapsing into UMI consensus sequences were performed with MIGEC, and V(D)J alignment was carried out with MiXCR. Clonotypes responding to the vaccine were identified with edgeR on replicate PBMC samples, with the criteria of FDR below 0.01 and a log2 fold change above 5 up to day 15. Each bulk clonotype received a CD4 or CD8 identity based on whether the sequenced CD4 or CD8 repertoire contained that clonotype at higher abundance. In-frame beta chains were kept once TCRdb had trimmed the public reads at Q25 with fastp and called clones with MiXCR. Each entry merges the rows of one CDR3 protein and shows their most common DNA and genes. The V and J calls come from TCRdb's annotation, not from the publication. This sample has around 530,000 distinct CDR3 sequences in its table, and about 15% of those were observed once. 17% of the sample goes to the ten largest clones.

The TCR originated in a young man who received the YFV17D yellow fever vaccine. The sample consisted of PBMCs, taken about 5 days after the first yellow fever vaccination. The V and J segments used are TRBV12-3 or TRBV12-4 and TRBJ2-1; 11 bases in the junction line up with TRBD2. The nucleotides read TGTGCCAGCAGTCTCATACTAGCGGGGGTAGGTCATGAGCAGTTCTTC. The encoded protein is CASSLILAGVGHEQFF.